This T cell receptor beta chain was documented in a study of shared clonotypes between healthy human individuals. Study-level findings and limits: Larger estimated richness was generally seen in naive subsets than in memory subsets. Incomplete sequencing of sorted subsets was indicated by rarefaction despite large depth.

A note on this clone: The antigen remains unidentified.

Every immunoSEQ plate was one replicate of a subset's evenly spread DNA. Profiled with immunoSEQ multiplex PCR; TCRdb holds only in-frame clones, not every one. The data hold roughly 2.1 million clones, with under 95% observed a single time. Losses at the gene ends were 1 base for V and 1 base for J; bases not matched to a gene: 3. CDR1 is MNHEY, CDR2 SMNVEV, per germline (reference sequence). The CDR3 runs 16 residues. The naive CD8 fraction comprised CD45RO-negative cells positively selected for CCR7 and excluded terminally differentiated effector memory CD45RA+ cells. This clonotype was sampled from a man aged 18 to 30 in good health. Some clones in this sample may be carry-over from other donors' samples. The chain couples TRBV27 to TRBJ2-5, with 10 bases identical to TRBD2. Sequences were obtained from naive CD8+ T cells from PBMCs. The CDR3 loop reads CASSLLVAGGQETQYF. In DNA, the CDR3 is TGTGCCAGCAGTTTATTAGTAGCGGGGGGCCAAGAGACCCAGTACTTC.